The entry that follows covers one T cell receptor (beta chain) sequence. What it binds is unknown. TCRdb keeps only in-frame clones here, not all; method: immunoSEQ multiplex PCR. There are 55,000 to 90,000 clones in the sample; 70% to 90% occur only once, and about 1.1% lies in the top ten. The sample originates from a study of OX40 agonist ivuxolimab in advanced cancers. General study results and limits: Expanded peripheral T cells had an undetermined antigen specificity.

The CDR3 has 14 amino acids. CDR1 is KGHSH, CDR2 LQKENI, per germline. V gave up 2 bases and J gave up 1 base, with 8 bases separating them. Sequencing was performed on CD4+ or CD8+ T cells sorted from blood, taken in a trial of the OX40 agonist ivuxolimab. This receptor was taken from an adult with an advanced solid tumor such as melanoma, head and neck, liver or kidney cancer. The chain links TRBV18 to TRBJ1-1; the D is unclear. The CDR3 here is CASSPASRNTEAFF. The CDR3 coding sequence is TGTGCCAGCTCACCAGCTTCGAGGAACACTGAAGCTTTCTTT.